This T cell receptor (beta chain) appears in the sequencing data of a study of T cell changes during pregnancy in multiple sclerosis. The method was immunoSEQ multiplex PCR; TCRdb's version includes in-frame clones alone and lacks a portion of them. The sample gives approximately 40,000 clones, around 90% of which show up once; 0.56% is in the top ten. The receptor comes from a female donor with multiple sclerosis, enrolled in a pregnancy study. The sample here was CD4+ T cells from peripheral blood mononuclear cells, taken before pregnancy.

The DNA for the CDR3 is TGTGCCAGCAGTGACACAGCCGACTCCTACAATGAGCAGTTCTTC. This translates into CASSDTADSYNEQFF. The rearrangement joins TRBV6-4 to TRBJ2-1; D gene unclear. CDR1 and CDR2 (germline): MRHNA, SNTAGT. The CDR3 totals 15 residues. The V end lost 2 bases, the J end lost 0 bases, and 8 bases lay between the germline ends.